The subject of this entry is one T cell receptor (beta chain). The antigen is undetermined. This entry belongs to a study of T cells expressing NK-cell markers. Study details: Source material for TCR beta repertoires consisted of sorted CD3+CD56+NKG2C+, CD3+CD56+NKG2C- and CD3+CD56-NKG2C+ T cells. Sequenced donors, eight in total, included seven who were HCMV-seropositive and one who was seronegative. Study-level results: What remained unclear was the HCMV specificity of expanded NKG2C+ T cell clones.

From its re-call of the 5' RACE reads, TCRdb lists each CDR3 protein once, without DNA. The sample's table shows a few hundred thousand distinct CDR3 sequences. The germline CDR1 and CDR2 sequences are LGHNA and YNFKEQ. This CDR3 has 13 residues. The chain joins TRBV4-2 to TRBJ2-4. The sequenced sample consisted of blood T cells: a sorted CD56 or NKG2C T cell subset, CD4+ or CD8+ T cells, or bulk PBMC T cells (not recorded which). The receptor comes from a man aged 18-70 years in good health. The CDR3 region is CASSQDFRSIQYF.